The 24 T cell receptor beta chains listed next were all sequenced from one sample in a study of regulatory T cells in long-lasting Graves disease. For TCR beta, libraries came from iRepertoire HTBI primers and Arm-PCR of CDR3 regions. TCRdb recomputed calls from the multiplex PCR reads with MiXCR, one row per CDR3 protein. The repertoire holds 250,000 or so distinct CDR3 sequences, 15% to 20% seen once, with 12% to 15% in the top ten. Time point: newly diagnosed GD, antithyroid drugs for less than 3 months. Following extraction of RNA from PBMCs, that RNA was used to make the TCR library. Another study also made use of these data, one on T cells in Graves' hyperthyroidism and ophthalmopathy.

The sequencing used peripheral blood mononuclear cells (PBMCs), collected at new diagnosis, from a patient treated with antithyroid drugs. These receptors originate from a woman aged 25 to 39 with Graves disease.

Note on this clonotype: Mismatch with germline at one junction end may stem from a read error. The chain is built from TRBV15 and TRBJ2-3; D may be TRBD1 or TRBD2 (5 bases each). The end of the DNA is better explained by TRBJ2-1, so the J call may be wrong. Germline V lookup: CDR1 LNHNV, CDR2 YYDKDF (reference sequence). CDR3 length equals 13 residues. The chain's CDR3 is CATSQGPNNGQFF. The CDR3 nucleotides are TGTGCCACCAGCCAGGGACCCAACAATGGGCAGTTCTTC.

This clonotype was detected ten times or more. V is TRBV20-1 and J is TRBJ2-3; TRBD2 matches at 9 bases. Germline-derived CDR1 and CDR2 are DFQATT and SNEGSKA (reference sequence). The CDR3 is 15 amino acids. The V segment lost 3 bases and the J segment 3 bases; nucleotides outside the gene matches: 7. CDR3 sequence: CSASRRGGGTDTQYF. CDR3 DNA sequence: TGCAGTGCTAGTAGGCGGGGGGGCGGAACAGATACGCAGTATTTT.

The chain is built from TRBV19 and TRBJ1-2, with D tentatively TRBD1 (5 bases). CDR1 and CDR2 from the germline V gene are LNHDA and SQIVND (reference sequence). This CDR3 has 12 residues. V was cut by 6 bases and J by 10 bases, with 15 bases left in between. The CDR3 DNA is TGTGCCAGTAGGTTCGGGGGGAGTGACTACACCTTC. Translation: CASRFGGSDYTF.

This chain links TRBV30 with TRBJ1-5, with D perhaps TRBD1 (6 bases). The germline V gene has CDR1 GTSNPN and CDR2 SVGIG (reference sequence). CDR3 length: 15 amino acids. The ends were cut back, 5 bases at V and 2 bases at J, with 16 bases in the middle. CDR3 DNA sequence: TGTGCCTGGTCTCGAGGGGGAACCGGCAATCAGCCCCAGCATTTT. Its protein product is CAWSRGGTGNQPQHF.

A note on this clonotype: Just one base apart from a much larger clone, this may be a read error. Since the CDR3 does not end with the conserved phenylalanine or tryptophan, this likely comes from a read error. The chain combines TRBV19 with TRBJ1-2; the match to TRBD1 covers 7 bases. V trimming: 4 bases; J trimming: 5 bases; junction bases outside the gene matches: 7. Per germline, CDR1 LNHDA and CDR2 SQIVND (reference sequence). The CDR3 sequence is 14 residues long. The CDR3 DNA follows: TGTGCCAGTAGTAACACAGGGGAGGCGTATGGCTACACCCTC. The encoded protein is CASSNTGEAYGYTL.

The rearrangement links TRBV18 to TRBJ2-5, with no clear D. The CDR3 is 13 residues long. CDR1 and CDR2 (germline): KGHSH, LQKENI. V was shortened by 4 bases and J by 5 bases, with 11 bases between the two germline ends. CDR3 coding DNA: TGTGCCAGCTCACAATCCGCTCGGGAGACCCAGTACTTC. Its protein product is CASSQSARETQYF.

The table lists this clonotype with many counts. The chain carries TRBV19 and TRBJ1-2, with no clear D. The germline V gene encodes CDR1 LNHDA and CDR2 SQIVND (reference sequence). V was trimmed by 5 bases and J by 8 bases, leaving 18 bases between them. The CDR3 totals 14 residues. The CDR3: CASSPRLIREGYTF. CDR3 sequence (DNA): TGTGCCAGTAGTCCACGGTTAATACGGGAAGGCTACACCTTC.

This clonotype was seen ten or more times. This chain uses TRBV5-1 with TRBJ2-1; D is unclear. Germline V gene lookup returns CDR1 SGHRS and CDR2 YFSETQ. Trimming shortened V by 0 bases and J by 8 bases, and 18 bases separated the two germline ends. The CDR3 runs 16 residues. Here the CDR3 reads CASSLGPTRPGDEQFF. The CDR3 nucleotides read TGCGCCAGCAGCTTGGGCCCCACTCGACCCGGTGATGAGCAGTTCTTC.

This clonotype was recorded many times. The gene calls are TRBV7-2 and TRBJ1-2; D is unresolved. The CDR3 has 13 amino acids. Germline assignment: CDR1 SGHTA and CDR2 FQGNSA. Trimming shortened V by 2 bases and J by 4 bases, and 8 bases separated the two germline ends. The CDR3 loop reads CASSLPQIYGYTF. The CDR3 DNA reads TGTGCCAGCAGCTTACCACAGATCTATGGCTACACCTTC.

This clonotype has a count of ten or more. The chain has TRBV6-2 or TRBV6-3 and TRBJ2-1; TRBD2 agrees at 8 bases. The germline V gene has CDR1 MNHEY and CDR2 SVGEGT. The CDR3 loop spans 13 amino acids. The V gene end was trimmed by 7 bases and the J gene end by 9 bases; junction bases not matched to a gene: 8. The CDR3: CASKWRGEGEQFF. In DNA form, the CDR3 reads TGTGCCAGCAAGTGGCGGGGGGAGGGTGAGCAGTTCTTC.

This clonotype was found many times. The chain combines TRBV4-1 with TRBJ1-4, with 7 bases identical to TRBD1. V shed 4 bases, J shed 8 bases, and the junction held 16 bases outside the gene matches. The CDR3 consists of 17 residues. Looked up from germline, CDR1 is MGHRA and CDR2 is YSYEKL. This CDR3 reads CASSRKRAPGGYEKLFF. The CDR3 DNA reads TGCGCCAGCAGCCGGAAGAGGGCCCCAGGGGGATACGAAAAACTGTTTTTT.

In its sample, this clonotype was seen many times. The chain combines TRBV5-1 with TRBJ2-7; 8 positions agree with TRBD1. With V trimmed by 4 bases and J by 3 bases, 9 bases remained unmatched. CDR1 is SGHRS, CDR2 YFSETQ, per germline. This CDR3 region has 15 residues. The CDR3 protein is CASSRTGQGFYEQYF. The DNA of the CDR3 is TGCGCCAGCAGCCGAACCGGACAGGGTTTCTACGAGCAGTACTTC. The whole variable domain, remainder taken from reference TRBV5-1 and TRBJ2-7, is KAGVTQTPRYLIKTRGQQVTLSCSPISGHRSVSWYQQTPGQGLQFLFEYFSETQRNKGNFPGRFSGRQFSNSRSEMNVSTLELGDSALYLCASSRTGQGFYEQYFGPGTRLTVT.

In its sample, this clonotype was seen many times. This chain uses TRBV20-1 with TRBJ2-7, with D unclear. Trimming pared 5 bases from V and 6 bases from J, leaving 17 bases between. There are 13 residues in the CDR3. CDR1 and CDR2 from the germline V gene are DFQATT and SNEGSKA (reference sequence). The CDR3 is CSAPRTDTSEQYF. The CDR3 nucleotides read TGCAGTGCTCCCCGGACCGATACCAGCGAGCAGTACTTC.

The sample holds a few counts of this clonotype. Germline is not matched at one junction end, which may reflect a read error. V gene TRBV6-1 combines with J gene TRBJ1-2; maybe TRBD1 (6 bases). The CDR3 extends over 14 amino acids. In germline, CDR1 is MNHNS, CDR2 SASEGT. The CDR3 loop is CASSLTGSTGTIDF. DNA for the CDR3: TGTGCCAGCTCCCTTACTGGGTCGACAGGAACTATTGACTTC.

This clonotype was observed a single time. At one end, the junction sequence differs from germline, possibly due to a read error. This chain uses TRBV18 with TRBJ1-4; TRBD1 aligns across 7 bases. The CDR3 totals 19 residues. Germline CDR1 is KGHSH and CDR2 is LQKENI. Here the CDR3 DNA reads TGTGCCGGCTCACCTCTCCCGGGACAGCTAATTGCAACTAATGAAAAACTGTTTTTT. Translated, it gives CAGSPLPGQLIATNEKLFF.

This clonotype was counted ten times or more. The rearrangement joins TRBV4-1 to TRBJ2-5, with D perhaps TRBD1 (5 bases). The CDR3 is 15 amino acids. V was cut by 1 base and J by 5 bases, with 14 bases left in between. Germline loops: CDR1 MGHRA, CDR2 YSYEKL. This CDR3 is CASSQATGLMETQYF. CDR3 DNA sequence: TGCGCCAGCAGCCAAGCCACAGGCCTCATGGAGACCCAGTACTTC.

This clonotype was seen at least ten times. V gene TRBV29-1 combines with J gene TRBJ1-1; TRBD1 might be the D (6 bases). Per germline, CDR1 SQVTM and CDR2 ANQGSEA. V was pared by 2 bases and J by 0 bases, with 19 bases between. The CDR3 extends over 17 amino acids. CDR3 protein: CSVEINRAPFMNTEAFF. CDR3 nucleotide sequence: TGCAGCGTTGAAATAAACAGGGCTCCCTTCATGAACACTGAAGCTTTCTTT.

In this sample, this clonotype turned up many times. The chain couples TRBV3-1 to TRBJ1-1, with D uncertain. This CDR3 has 17 residues. In germline, CDR1 is LGHDT, CDR2 YNNKEL (reference sequence). V dropped 3 bases and J dropped 1 base, with 18 bases sitting between them. DNA for the CDR3: TGTGCCAGCAGCCATCCGGCACTGAGAACCTGGAACACTGAAGCTTTCTTT. It codes for CASSHPALRTWNTEAFF.

The chain is built from TRBV6-5 and TRBJ2-5, with a weak D call TRBD1 (5 bases). Between the trimmed V and J ends, which lost 3 bases and 2 bases, there was a span of 10 bases. CDR3 size: 14 residues. CDR1 is MNHEY, CDR2 SVGAGI, per germline. CDR3 sequence (DNA): TGTGCCAGCAGTTATCTAGGGGTTCAAGAGACCCAGTACTTC. Translation gives CASSYLGVQETQYF.

This clonotype was observed a handful of times. A much larger clonotype is one base distant, so this may be a read error. This rearrangement joins TRBV12-3 or TRBV12-4 to TRBJ2-5; 8 positions agree with TRBD1. The CDR3 loop spans 13 amino acids. CDR3 residues: CACRQGFSETQYF. The CDR3, as DNA: TGTGCCTGCAGACAGGGGTTTTCAGAGACCCAGTACTTC.

V usage is TRBV28 and J usage is TRBJ2-7; D ambiguous. V gave up 7 bases and J gave up 4 bases, with 11 bases separating them. The germline CDR1 and CDR2 sequences are MDHEN and SYDVKM. The CDR3 has 12 residues. Here the CDR3 DNA reads TGTGCCAGCACGGGCCTAGAATACGAGCAGTACTTC. Its translation is CASTGLEYEQYF.

This clonotype was recorded a few times. The rearrangement joins TRBV4-1 to TRBJ2-5; 8 positions match TRBD2. Germline V gene lookup returns CDR1 MGHRA and CDR2 YSYEKL. V was pared by 2 bases and J by 4 bases, with 3 bases of the junction left unmatched. The CDR3 has 14 residues. The chain's CDR3 is CASSQFAGGETQYF. The CDR3 DNA sequence: TGCGCCAGCAGCCAATTCGCGGGGGGAGAGACCCAGTACTTC.

J is TRBJ2-1 and V is TRBV7-2; 14 nucleotides match TRBD2. Germline CDR1 is SGHTA and CDR2 is FQGNSA. The J segment lost 13 bases and the V segment lost 5 bases, leaving 4 bases of the junction unmatched. The CDR3 length is 13 residues. The chain's CDR3 is CASSRGLAGAQFF. Written as DNA, the CDR3 is TGTGCCAGCAGCCGGGGACTAGCGGGGGCCCAGTTCTTC. Full variable domain (remainder filled in from reference TRBV7-2 and TRBJ2-1): GAGVSQSPSNKVTEKGKDVELRCDPISGHTALYWYRQSLGQGLEFLIYFQGNSAPDKSGLPSDRFSAERTGGSVSTLTIQRTQQEDSAVYLCASSRGLAGAQFFGPGTRLTVL.

This clonotype was seen many times. This chain connects TRBV18 to TRBJ1-3; TRBD1 might be the D (5 bases). CDR3 length equals 16 residues. Per germline, CDR1 KGHSH and CDR2 LQKENI. V gave up 4 bases and J gave up 6 bases, with 19 bases separating them. The CDR3 here is CASSQSLQDLTNTIYF. The CDR3 DNA reads TGTGCCAGCTCACAAAGCTTACAGGACCTTACAAACACCATATATTTT. The variable domain in full, completed from reference TRBV18 and TRBJ1-3, reads NAGVMQNPRHLVRRRGQEARLRCSPMKGHSHVYWYRQLPEEGLKFMVYLQKENIIDESGMPKERFSAEFPKEGPSILRIQQVVRGDSAAYFCASSQSLQDLTNTIYFGEGSWLTVV.